This TCR beta chain originates from a study of blood T cells in healthy people across ages. Sample-barcoded 5' priming and a J-beta primer mix drove a second PCR of about 6 to 12 cycles. TCRdb used MiXCR to reprocess the 5' RACE reads, holding one entry per CDR3 protein. Of about 1.8 million distinct CDR3 sequences in the sample, just under 50% were seen once. The CDR3 covers 15 residues. Trimming removed 4 bases from V and 2 bases from J; junction bases left unmatched: 5. Germline values: CDR1 SGHRS, CDR2 YFSETQ. This TCR came from a woman in her 40s in good health. The chain carries TRBV5-1 and TRBJ2-5; 10 bases map to TRBD1. The specimen was blood. The CDR3 sequence: CASSLTDRGQETQYF. CDR3 nucleotides: TGCGCCAGCAGCCTAACGGACAGGGGGCAAGAGACCCAGTACTTC.